Below are 14 T cell receptor beta chains sequenced from a single sample in a study of blood T cell repertoires in COVID-19. Data came from immunoSEQ multiplex PCR; TCRdb stores just in-frame clones and leaves some out. The data contain fewer than 300,000 clones, about four fifths of them seen just once; the ten biggest clones take up 5%. Source material: PBMCs or T cells enriched from blood (not recorded which). Source of these receptors: a man aged 35-49 years who had been exposed to COVID-19.

V gene TRBV7-3 combines with J gene TRBJ2-3; a weak D match, TRBD1 (5 bases). Germline V CDR1 and CDR2: SGHTA, FQGTGA. V gave up 4 bases and J gave up 5 bases, with 10 bases separating them. CDR3 size: 13 residues. CDR3 protein: CASSSRQGDTQYF. CDR3 nucleotide sequence: TGTGCCAGCAGCTCCCGGCAGGGAGATACGCAGTATTTT.

This chain links TRBV19 with TRBJ2-3; no reliable D call. This CDR3 spans 13 amino acids. Looked up from germline, CDR1 is LNHDA and CDR2 is SQIVND (reference sequence). V shed 7 bases and J shed 2 bases, with 10 bases lying between them. CDR3 protein: CASNGAHTDTQYF. The CDR3 DNA follows: TGTGCCAGTAATGGAGCCCACACAGATACGCAGTATTTT.

The chain has TRBV19 and TRBJ2-1; 10 bases match TRBD2. Trimming took 10 bases from V and 5 from J; bases not matched to a gene: 11. The CDR3 is 15 residues long. Germline values: CDR1 LNHDA, CDR2 SQIVND (reference sequence). In DNA, the CDR3 is TGTGCCACCCAAGTCCCTAGCGGGAGTAACAATGAGCAGTTCTTC. This translates into CATQVPSGSNNEQFF.

The V and J genes are TRBV6-5 and TRBJ1-5, with D tentatively TRBD1 (6 bases). The CDR3 is 14 amino acids. Trimming took 5 bases from V and 7 from J, leaving 15 bases between them. The germline gives CDR1 MNHEY, CDR2 SVGAGI. In DNA form, the CDR3 reads TGTGCCAGCAGTATTAACAGGGAGGGACAGCCCCAGCATTTT. Its protein product is CASSINREGQPQHF.

The V and J genes are TRBV20-1 and TRBJ2-1; TRBD2 matches 8 bases. With V trimmed by 3 bases and J by 4 bases, 20 bases remained unmatched. CDR3 length: 19 amino acids. The germline V gene has CDR1 DFQATT and CDR2 SNEGSKA (reference sequence). The CDR3 region is CSASAHSPGASGSYNEQFF. The CDR3 DNA reads as TGCAGTGCTAGTGCCCACAGCCCTGGGGCCAGCGGGAGTTACAATGAGCAGTTCTTC.

This clone was counted between two and nine times. V gene TRBV11-3 combines with J gene TRBJ1-1; possible D gene TRBD1, 5 bases. V shed 4 bases and J shed 5 bases, with 23 bases lying between them. There are 17 residues in the CDR3. The V gene's germline CDR1 is SGHNT and CDR2 YENEEA. CDR3 region: CASSSRHYGGSGTEAFF. CDR3 bases: TGTGCCAGCAGCTCACGACACTACGGGGGTTCGGGAACTGAAGCTTTCTTT.

V and J are TRBV30 and TRBJ2-3, with a tentative D call TRBD1 (6 bases). CDR3 length: 13 residues. V lost 3 bases and J lost 2, with 9 bases in between. Looked up from germline, CDR1 is GTSNPN and CDR2 is SVGIG (reference sequence). CDR3 in amino acids: CAWRDSNTDTQYF. The CDR3 nucleotides are TGTGCCTGGAGGGACAGCAACACAGATACGCAGTATTTT.

This chain joins TRBV11-2 and TRBJ1-5, with D perhaps TRBD1 (5 bases). Germline V gene sequence: CDR1 SGHAT, CDR2 FQNNGV. CDR3 length: 14 amino acids. V dropped 0 bases and J dropped 7 bases, with 10 bases sitting between them. CDR3 amino acids: CASSLDRVRQPQHF. CDR3 DNA sequence: TGTGCCAGCAGCTTAGACAGGGTCCGACAGCCCCAGCATTTT.

This clone was seen many times. This CDR3 is CASSLGLRTSGLREQFF. DNA of the CDR3: TGTGCCAGCAGCTTAGGATTAAGGACTAGCGGTTTAAGGGAGCAGTTCTTC. V gene TRBV7-9 combines with J gene TRBJ2-1, with TRBD2 identical over 10 bases. The length of the CDR3 is 17 residues. Per germline, CDR1 SEHNR and CDR2 FQNEAQ (reference sequence). The V segment lost 1 base and the J segment 10 bases; nucleotides outside the gene matches: 13.

CDR3 bases: TGTGCCAGCCTTACCCGATTGGGGGGACGGCTGGCCGGGGAGCTGTTTTTT. Translating it yields CASLTRLGGRLAGELFF. The chain recombines TRBV2 with TRBJ2-2; a possible D gene is TRBD2 (6 bases). Germline CDR1 SNHLY, CDR2 FYNNEI. The length of the CDR3 is 17 residues. V was pared by 8 bases and J by 6 bases, with 25 bases between.

This chain connects TRBV11-3 to TRBJ2-7, with D possibly matching TRBD2 (6 bases). The CDR3 sequence is 15 residues long. V was shortened by 0 bases and J by 6 bases, with 15 bases between the two germline ends. Germline V lookup: CDR1 SGHNT, CDR2 YENEEA. CDR3 residues: CASSLDQMGLREQYF. CDR3 DNA: TGTGCCAGCAGCTTAGATCAGATGGGACTCCGCGAGCAGTACTTC. Combining the CDR3 with reference TRBV11-3 and TRBJ2-7 gives the whole variable domain EAGVVQSPRYKIIEKKQPVAFWCNPISGHNTLYWYLQNLGQGPELLIRYENEEAVDDSQLPKDRFSAERLKGVDSTLKIQPAELGDSAVYLCASSLDQMGLREQYFGPGTRLTVT.

The rearrangement links TRBV29-1 to TRBJ2-5; D may be TRBD1 (5 bases). The CDR3 runs 12 residues. Germline V gene sequence: CDR1 SQVTM, CDR2 ANQGSEA. Trimming pared 5 bases from V and 2 bases from J, leaving 9 bases between. CDR3 nucleotides: TGCAGCGTTTACAGGAGACAAGAGACCCAGTACTTC. As protein: CSVYRRQETQYF.

This clone was seen a handful of times. The chain carries TRBV3-1 (or the pseudogene TRBV3-2) and TRBJ1-5; possibly TRBD1 for D (6 bases). V was clipped by 2 bases and J by 7 bases, with 18 bases between them. This CDR3 has 16 amino acids. The V gene's germline CDR1 is LGHDT and CDR2 YNNKEL (reference sequence). As DNA, the CDR3 is TGTGCCAGCAGCCAACAAAGGGGGGGTTTGGGGCAGCCCCAGCATTTT. This translates into CASSQQRGGLGQPQHF.

J is TRBJ2-7 and V is TRBV6-5, with 10 bases matching TRBD1. CDR3 length: 16 residues. Germline trimming cut 0 bases from V and 7 bases from J; bases unmatched to any gene: 9. The germline gives CDR1 MNHEY, CDR2 SVGAGI. The CDR3 sequence is CASSYSHGTGAWEQYF. CDR3 coding DNA: TGTGCCAGCAGTTACTCGCACGGGACAGGGGCTTGGGAGCAGTACTTC.